The following is a T cell receptor beta chain sequence with its context. Antigen: not known. The CDR3 length is 17 residues. Losses at the gene ends were 0 bases for V and 15 bases for J; bases not matched to a gene: 16. Looked up from germline, CDR1 is SGHNT and CDR2 is YENEEA. The source of the sample is a study of tumor and adjacent non-tumor tissue in lung cancer. RNA was extracted from bulk tissue without any cell sorting. The normal lung tissue was taken more than 3 cm from the tumor edge. Chemotherapy-naive patients with new lung cancer underwent thoracic surgery in China, August–late 2014. Overall study findings and caveats: Tumor tissue had significantly higher TCR diversity than normal lung.

The library came from three nested PCR rounds adapted from ARM-PCR protocols. TCRdb ran MiXCR on the multiplex PCR reads and lists one entry per CDR3 protein. The sample yields approximately 77,000 distinct CDR3 sequences, roughly 80% seen once. The source is a man in his sixties with non-small cell lung cancer. The gene calls are TRBV11-3 and TRBJ2-1, with 11 bases aligning to TRBD2. Sequencing was performed on distant non-tumor lung tissue. The CDR3 sequence: CASSLDRLAGLGNQRFF. CDR3 coding DNA: TGTGCCAGCAGCTTAGATCGACTAGCGGGATTAGGTAATCAGCGGTTCTTC.